This T cell receptor beta chain is drawn from a study of Ad26.COV2.S vaccination and SARS-CoV-2 variants. The wider study: Each vaccinee took Ad26.COV2.S intramuscularly, once or twice 56 days apart. General study findings and limits: Reported findings describe substantial breadth in spike-specific CD8+ and CD4+ T cell responses following vaccination.

The treatment denotes: some 20 received Ad26.COV2.S at low or high dose, single or two shots; about five received placebo; per-sample allocation not given. The samples date from day 63 after the first vaccine or placebo injection. About this clone: Its antigen is unknown.

CDR3 length equals 15 residues. Germline CDR1 SGHNT, CDR2 YYREEE (reference sequence). The V gene end was trimmed by 4 bases and the J gene end by 4 bases; junction bases not matched to a gene: 5. Sequenced by immunoSEQ multiplex PCR; TCRdb stores in-frame clones only, minus some. The sample lists roughly 680,000 clones, around 89% seen once, with roughly 1.5% in the top ten. V and J are TRBV5-4 and TRBJ2-7; 13 bases are a match to TRBD2. Material: peripheral blood, obtained in a trial of Ad26.COV2.S vaccine versus placebo. The TCR originated in a person aged 18-65 years who received the Ad26.COV2.S COVID-19 vaccine or a placebo. CDR3 in DNA: TGTGCCAGCAGCCTACTAGCGGGAGGGCCATACGAGCAGTACTTC. Amino acid sequence: CASSLLAGGPYEQYF.